This TCR beta chain was documented in a study of beta chain features in type 1 diabetes. Since all of the isolated RNA was reverse transcribed, expressed TCRB transcripts were what got sequenced. Sequencing used immunoSEQ multiplex PCR; TCRdb keeps in-frame clones, though not all of them. The sample carries more than 300,000 clones, 9.3% recorded once. As to this clone: Its specificity is not known.

Trimming left V 5 bases short and J 3 bases short, with 13 bases between. Germline V lookup: CDR1 MNHEY, CDR2 SMNVEV (reference sequence). The CDR3 consists of 14 residues. Broader study findings: In all four CD4+ subsets, TCRB CDR3 length was significantly, moderately reduced in type 1 diabetes.

Sequencing was carried out using central memory CD4+ T cells from blood. This sequence was found in a man aged 25-40 years with type 1 diabetes. The rearrangement joins TRBV27 to TRBJ1-1, with D possibly being TRBD1 (6 bases). CDR3 DNA: TGTGCCAGCAGTGCTGCCCCAGGGGACACTGAAGCTTTCTTT. As protein: CASSAAPGDTEAFF.